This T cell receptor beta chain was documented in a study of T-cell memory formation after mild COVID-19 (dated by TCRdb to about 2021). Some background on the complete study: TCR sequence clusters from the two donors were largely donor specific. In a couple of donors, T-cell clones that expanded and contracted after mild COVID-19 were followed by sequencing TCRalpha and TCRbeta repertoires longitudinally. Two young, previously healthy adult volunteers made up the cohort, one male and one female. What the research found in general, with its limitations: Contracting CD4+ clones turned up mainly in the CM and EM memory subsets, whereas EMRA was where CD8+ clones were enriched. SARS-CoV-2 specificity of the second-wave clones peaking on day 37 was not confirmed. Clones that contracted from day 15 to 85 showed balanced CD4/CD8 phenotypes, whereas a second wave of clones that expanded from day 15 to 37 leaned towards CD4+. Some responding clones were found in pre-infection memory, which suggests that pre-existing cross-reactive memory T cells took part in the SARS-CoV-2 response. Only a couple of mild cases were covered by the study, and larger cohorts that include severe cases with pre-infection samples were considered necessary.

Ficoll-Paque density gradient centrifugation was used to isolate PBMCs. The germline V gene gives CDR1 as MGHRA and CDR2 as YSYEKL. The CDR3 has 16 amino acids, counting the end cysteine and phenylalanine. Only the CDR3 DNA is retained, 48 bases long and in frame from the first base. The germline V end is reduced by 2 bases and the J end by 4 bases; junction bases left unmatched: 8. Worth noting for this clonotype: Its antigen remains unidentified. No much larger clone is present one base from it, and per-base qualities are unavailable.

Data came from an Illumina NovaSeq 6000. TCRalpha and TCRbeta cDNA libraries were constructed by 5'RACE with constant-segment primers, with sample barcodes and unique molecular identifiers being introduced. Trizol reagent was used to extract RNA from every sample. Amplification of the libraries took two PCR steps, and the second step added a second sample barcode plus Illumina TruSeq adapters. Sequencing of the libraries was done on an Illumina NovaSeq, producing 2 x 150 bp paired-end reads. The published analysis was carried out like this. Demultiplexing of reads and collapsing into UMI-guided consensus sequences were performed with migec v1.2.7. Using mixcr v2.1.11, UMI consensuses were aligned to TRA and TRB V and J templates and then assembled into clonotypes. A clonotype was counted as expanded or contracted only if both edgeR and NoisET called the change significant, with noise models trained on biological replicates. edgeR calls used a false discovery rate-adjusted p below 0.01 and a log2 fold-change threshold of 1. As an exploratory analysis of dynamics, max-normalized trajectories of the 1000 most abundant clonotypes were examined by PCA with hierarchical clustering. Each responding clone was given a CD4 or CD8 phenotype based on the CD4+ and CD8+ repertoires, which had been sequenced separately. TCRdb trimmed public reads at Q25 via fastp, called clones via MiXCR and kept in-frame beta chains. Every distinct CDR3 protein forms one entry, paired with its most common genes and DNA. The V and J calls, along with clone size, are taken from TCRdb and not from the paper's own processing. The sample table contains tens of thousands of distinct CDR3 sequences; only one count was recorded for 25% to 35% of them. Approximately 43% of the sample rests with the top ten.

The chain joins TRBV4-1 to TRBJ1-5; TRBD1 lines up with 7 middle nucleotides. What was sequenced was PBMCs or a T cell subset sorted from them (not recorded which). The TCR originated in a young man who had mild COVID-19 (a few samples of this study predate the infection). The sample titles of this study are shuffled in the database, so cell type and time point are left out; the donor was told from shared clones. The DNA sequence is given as TGCGCCAGCAGCCAATGGGCCGGGACAGAGAATCAGCCCCAGCATTTT. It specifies CASSQWAGTENQPQHF.